The 2 T cell receptor beta chains below come from one sample, sequenced in a study of blood T cell repertoires in COVID-19. Assay: immunoSEQ multiplex PCR; the TCRdb copy retains only in-frame clones and omits some. The sample has 120,000 to 150,000 clones, around 85% seen once. The sample was PBMCs or T cells enriched from blood (not recorded which). These receptors were taken from a woman in her thirties or forties who had recovered from COVID-19.

V and J are TRBV15 and TRBJ1-2; D unclear. The V end was cut by 0 bases, the J end by 0 bases, with 8 bases between. The CDR3 covers 15 residues. Germline lookup yields CDR1 LNHNV and CDR2 YYDKDF (reference sequence). CDR3 bases: TGTGCCACCAGCAGAGAGGCCCGTACTAACTATGGCTACACCTTC. This sequence encodes CATSREARTNYGYTF.

J is TRBJ2-7 and V is TRBV10-1; TRBD1 matches 10 bases. V trimming: 8 bases; J trimming: 2 bases; junction bases outside the gene matches: 3. In germline, CDR1 is WNHNN, CDR2 SYGVQD (reference sequence). This CDR3 region has 13 residues. CDR3 sequence: CASQGQGAYEQYF. Written as DNA, the CDR3 is TGCGCCAGCCAAGGACAGGGGGCCTACGAGCAGTACTTC.